This T cell receptor beta chain is drawn from a study of control samples from healthy donors and cancer patients. Assay: immunoSEQ multiplex PCR; the TCRdb copy retains only in-frame clones and omits some. The data contain fewer than 300,000 clones, roughly 80% of them seen just once; the ten biggest clones take up about an eighth. The germline V gene encodes CDR1 LNHDA and CDR2 SQIVND (reference sequence). This CDR3 region has 13 residues. V was clipped by 5 bases and J by 6 bases, with 11 bases between them. The receptor's source is a woman aged 55-70 years with lung cancer. This sequence joins TRBV19 and TRBJ1-5; D is unresolved. Sequencing was performed on PBMCs. CDR3 DNA: TGTGCCAGTAGTCCAAACATGGGTCAGCCCCAGCATTTT. Translated, it gives CASSPNMGQPQHF.